The T cell receptor beta chain under discussion was sequenced for a study of beta chain features in type 1 diabetes. Turning to the study itself: Healthy donors resembled patients in age, gender and cell yields.

What was sequenced were expressed TCRB transcripts, since all of the isolated RNA had been reverse transcribed. Libraries were prepared by immunoSEQ multiplex PCR; TCRdb keeps only in-frame clonotypes and omits some of them. The sample lists 900,000 or so clones; about 17% were seen once. Germline lookup yields CDR1 KGHSH and CDR2 LQKENI. This CDR3 spans 16 amino acids. Trimming took 1 base from V and 5 from J; bases not matched to a gene: 9. Sorting based on CD45RO/CCR7/CD25/CD127/CD95/CD27 separated CD4+ naive, central memory, regulatory and stem cell-like memory cells. Sort purity for all populations was recorded as exceeding 98%.

The sequence was collected from a woman aged 18-29 years in good health. The rearrangement uses TRBV18 and TRBJ2-3, with 7 bases matching TRBD1. Sample: naive CD4+ T cells from blood. In DNA, the CDR3 is TGTGCCAGCTCACCACGGACTCGCCGGACAGGAGATACGCAGTATTTT. Encoded protein: CASSPRTRRTGDTQYF.